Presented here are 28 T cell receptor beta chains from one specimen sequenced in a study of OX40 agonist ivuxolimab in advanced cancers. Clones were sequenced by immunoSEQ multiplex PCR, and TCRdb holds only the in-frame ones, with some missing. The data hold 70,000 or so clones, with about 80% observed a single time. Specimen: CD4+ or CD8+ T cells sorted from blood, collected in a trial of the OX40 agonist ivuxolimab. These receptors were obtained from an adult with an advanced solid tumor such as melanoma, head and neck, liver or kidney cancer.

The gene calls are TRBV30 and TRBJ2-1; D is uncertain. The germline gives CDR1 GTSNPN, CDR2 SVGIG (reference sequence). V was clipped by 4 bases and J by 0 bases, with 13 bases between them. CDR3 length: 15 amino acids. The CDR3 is CAWILGRSSYNEQFF. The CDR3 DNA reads TGTGCCTGGATTCTTGGTCGTAGCTCCTACAATGAGCAGTTCTTC. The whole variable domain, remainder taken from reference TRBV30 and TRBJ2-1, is SQTIHQWPATLVQPVGSPLSLECTVEGTSNPNLYWYRQAAGRGLQLLFYSVGIGQISSEVPQNLSASRPQDRQFILSSKKLLLSDSGFYLCAWILGRSSYNEQFFGPGTRLTVL.

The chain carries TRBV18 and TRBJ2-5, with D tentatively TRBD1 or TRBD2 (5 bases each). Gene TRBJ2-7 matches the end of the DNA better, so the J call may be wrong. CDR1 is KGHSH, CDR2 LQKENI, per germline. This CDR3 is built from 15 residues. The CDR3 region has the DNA TGTGCCAGCTCACCAGACACGGTTGGGGGATACGAGCAGTACTTC. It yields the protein CASSPDTVGGYEQYF.

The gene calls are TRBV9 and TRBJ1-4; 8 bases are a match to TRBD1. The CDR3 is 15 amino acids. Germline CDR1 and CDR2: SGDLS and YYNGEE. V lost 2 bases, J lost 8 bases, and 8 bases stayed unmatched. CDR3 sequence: CASSVSGGLGEKLFF. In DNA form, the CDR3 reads TGTGCCAGCAGCGTCTCAGGGGGCCTGGGGGAAAAACTGTTTTTT.

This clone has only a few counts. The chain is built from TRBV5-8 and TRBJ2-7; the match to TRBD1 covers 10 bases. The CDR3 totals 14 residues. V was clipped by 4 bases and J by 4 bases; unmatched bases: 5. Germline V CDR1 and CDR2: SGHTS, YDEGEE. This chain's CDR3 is CASSHDRGRYEQYF. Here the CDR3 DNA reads TGTGCCAGCAGCCACGACAGGGGGCGATACGAGCAGTACTTC.

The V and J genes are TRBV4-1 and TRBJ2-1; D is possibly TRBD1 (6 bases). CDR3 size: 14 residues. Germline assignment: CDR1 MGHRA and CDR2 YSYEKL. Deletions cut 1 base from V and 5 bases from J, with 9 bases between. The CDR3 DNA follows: TGCGCCAGCAGCCAAGCCGGACAGAACAATGAGCAGTTCTTC. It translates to CASSQAGQNNEQFF.

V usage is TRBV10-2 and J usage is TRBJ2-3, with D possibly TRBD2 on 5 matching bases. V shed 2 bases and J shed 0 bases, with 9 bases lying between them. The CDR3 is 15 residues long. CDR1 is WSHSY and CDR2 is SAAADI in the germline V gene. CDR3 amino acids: CASSESGRSTDTQYF. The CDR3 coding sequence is TGCGCCAGCAGTGAGAGCGGCAGAAGCACAGATACGCAGTATTTT.

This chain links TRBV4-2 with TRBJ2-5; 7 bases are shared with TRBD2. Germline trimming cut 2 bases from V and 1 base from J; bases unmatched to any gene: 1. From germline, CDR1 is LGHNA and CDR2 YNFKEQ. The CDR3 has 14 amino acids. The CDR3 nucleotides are TGTGCCAGCAGCCAACGACTAGCCCAAGAGACCCAGTACTTC. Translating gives CASSQRLAQETQYF.

This CDR3 reads CASAPGRDNYGYTF. In DNA, the CDR3 is TGTGCTAGTGCCCCGGGGAGGGATAACTATGGCTACACCTTC. This chain connects TRBV12-5 to TRBJ1-2; no firm D call. The CDR3 spans 14 residues. V was trimmed by 7 bases and J by 1 base, leaving 13 bases between them. In germline, CDR1 is LGHNT, CDR2 FRNRAP.

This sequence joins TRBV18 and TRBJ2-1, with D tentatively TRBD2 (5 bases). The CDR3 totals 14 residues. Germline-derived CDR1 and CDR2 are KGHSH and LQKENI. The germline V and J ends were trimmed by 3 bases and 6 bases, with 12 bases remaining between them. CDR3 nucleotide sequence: TGTGCCAGCTCACCGCCGGGGTCGGTCAATGAGCAGTTCTTC. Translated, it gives CASSPPGSVNEQFF. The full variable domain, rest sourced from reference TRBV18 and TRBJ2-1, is NAGVMQNPRHLVRRRGQEARLRCSPMKGHSHVYWYRQLPEEGLKFMVYLQKENIIDESGMPKERFSAEFPKEGPSILRIQQVVRGDSAAYFCASSPPGSVNEQFFGPGTRLTVL.

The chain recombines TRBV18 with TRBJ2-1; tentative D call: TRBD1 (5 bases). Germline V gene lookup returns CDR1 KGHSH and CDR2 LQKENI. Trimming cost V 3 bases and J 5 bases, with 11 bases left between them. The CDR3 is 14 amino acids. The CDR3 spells CASSPTLTDNEQFF. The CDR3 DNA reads TGTGCCAGCTCACCTACTCTGACAGACAATGAGCAGTTCTTC. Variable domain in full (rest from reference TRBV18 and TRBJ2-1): NAGVMQNPRHLVRRRGQEARLRCSPMKGHSHVYWYRQLPEEGLKFMVYLQKENIIDESGMPKERFSAEFPKEGPSILRIQQVVRGDSAAYFCASSPTLTDNEQFFGPGTRLTVL.

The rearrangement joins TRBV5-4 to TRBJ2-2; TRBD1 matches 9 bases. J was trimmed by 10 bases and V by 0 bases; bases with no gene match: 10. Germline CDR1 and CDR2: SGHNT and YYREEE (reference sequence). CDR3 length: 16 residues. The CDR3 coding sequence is TGTGCCAGCAGCTTGGGGCGCACAGGGGGCGCGGAGGAGCTGTTTTTT. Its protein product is CASSLGRTGGAEELFF.

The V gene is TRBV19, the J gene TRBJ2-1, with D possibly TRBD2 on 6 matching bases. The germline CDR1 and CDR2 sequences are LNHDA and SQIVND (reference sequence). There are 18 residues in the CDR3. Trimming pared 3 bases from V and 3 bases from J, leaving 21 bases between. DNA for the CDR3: TGTGCCAGTAGTATCGAACCTCCGGGTCTAGCGTTCTACAATGAGCAGTTCTTC. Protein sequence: CASSIEPPGLAFYNEQFF.

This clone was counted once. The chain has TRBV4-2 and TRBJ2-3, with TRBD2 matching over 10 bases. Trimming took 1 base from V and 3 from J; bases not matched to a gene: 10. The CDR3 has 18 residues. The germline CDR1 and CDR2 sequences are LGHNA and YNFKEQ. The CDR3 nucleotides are TGTGCCAGCAGCCAAGTCCCTCTAGCGGGGGCTTTAACAGATACGCAGTATTTT. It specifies CASSQVPLAGALTDTQYF.

This CDR3 reads CASSLFGWGLAGGPTYEQYF. The CDR3, as DNA: TGTGCCAGCAGTTTATTTGGGTGGGGACTAGCGGGAGGGCCTACCTACGAGCAGTACTTC. This chain links TRBV28 with TRBJ2-7, with 16 nucleotides matching TRBD2. The CDR3 spans 20 residues. The germline CDR1 and CDR2 sequences are MDHEN and SYDVKM. J lost 2 bases, V lost 1 base, and 11 bases had no gene match.

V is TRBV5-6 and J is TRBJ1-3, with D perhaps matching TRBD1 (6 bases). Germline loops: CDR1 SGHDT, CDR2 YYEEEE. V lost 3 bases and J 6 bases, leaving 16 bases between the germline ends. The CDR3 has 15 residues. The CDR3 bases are TGTGCCAGCAGCTCAACGGTGGGGGCGGTAAACACCATATATTTT. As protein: CASSSTVGAVNTIYF.

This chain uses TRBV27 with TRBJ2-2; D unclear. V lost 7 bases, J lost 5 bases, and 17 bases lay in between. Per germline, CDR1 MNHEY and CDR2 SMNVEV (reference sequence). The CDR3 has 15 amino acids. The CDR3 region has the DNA TGTGCCAGCAAGCTAACACGTTGGGTTACCGGGGAGCTGTTTTTT. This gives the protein CASKLTRWVTGELFF.

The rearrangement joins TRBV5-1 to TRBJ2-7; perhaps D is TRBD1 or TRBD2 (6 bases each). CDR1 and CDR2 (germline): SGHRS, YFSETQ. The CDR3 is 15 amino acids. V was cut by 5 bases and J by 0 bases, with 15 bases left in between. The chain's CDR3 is CASSGGGGGSYEQYF. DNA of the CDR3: TGCGCCAGCAGTGGAGGGGGTGGAGGCTCCTACGAGCAGTACTTC.

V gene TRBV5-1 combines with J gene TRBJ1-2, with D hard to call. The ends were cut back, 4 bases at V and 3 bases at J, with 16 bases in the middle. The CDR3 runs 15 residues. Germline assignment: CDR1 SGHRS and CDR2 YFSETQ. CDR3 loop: CASSTQAGDYYGYTF. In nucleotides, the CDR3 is TGCGCCAGCAGCACCCAAGCCGGGGATTACTATGGCTACACCTTC.

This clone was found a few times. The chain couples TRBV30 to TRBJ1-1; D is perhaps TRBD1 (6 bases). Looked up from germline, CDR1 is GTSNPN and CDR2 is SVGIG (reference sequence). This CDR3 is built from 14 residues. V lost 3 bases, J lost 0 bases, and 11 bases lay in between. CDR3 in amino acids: CAWRGQTMNTEAFF. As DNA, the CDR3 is TGTGCCTGGAGAGGACAGACGATGAACACTGAAGCTTTCTTT.

The CDR3: CSVAGYDYEQYF. The CDR3 DNA reads as TGCAGCGTGGCAGGGTACGACTACGAGCAGTACTTC. The V and J genes are TRBV29-1 and TRBJ2-7, with TRBD1 as a possible D gene (5 bases). The CDR3 covers 12 residues. V lost 6 bases, J lost 3 bases, and 12 bases lay in between. From germline, CDR1 is SQVTM and CDR2 ANQGSEA.

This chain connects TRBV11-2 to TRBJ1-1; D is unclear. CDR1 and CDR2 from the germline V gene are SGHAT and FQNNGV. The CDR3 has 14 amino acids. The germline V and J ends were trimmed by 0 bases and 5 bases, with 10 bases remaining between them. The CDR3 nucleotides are TGTGCCAGCAGCTTAGATCTTGGGTGGACTGAAGCTTTCTTT. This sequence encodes CASSLDLGWTEAFF.

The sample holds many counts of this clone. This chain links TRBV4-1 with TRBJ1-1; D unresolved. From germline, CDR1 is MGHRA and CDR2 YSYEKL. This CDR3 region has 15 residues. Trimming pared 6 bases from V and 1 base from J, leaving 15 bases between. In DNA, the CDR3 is TGCGCCAGCAGACGGACCTTTCGAGAGAACACTGAAGCTTTCTTT. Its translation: CASRRTFRENTEAFF.

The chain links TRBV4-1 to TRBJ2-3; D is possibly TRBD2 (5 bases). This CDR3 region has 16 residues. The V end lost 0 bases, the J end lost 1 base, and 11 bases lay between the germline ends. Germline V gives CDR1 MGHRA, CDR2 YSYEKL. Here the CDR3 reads CASSQDGRARTDTQYF. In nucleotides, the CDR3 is TGCGCCAGCAGCCAAGATGGGCGGGCCCGCACAGATACGCAGTATTTT.

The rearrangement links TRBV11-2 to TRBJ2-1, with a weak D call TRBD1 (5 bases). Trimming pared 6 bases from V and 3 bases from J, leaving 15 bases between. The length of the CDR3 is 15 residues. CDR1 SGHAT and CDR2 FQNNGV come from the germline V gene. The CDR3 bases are TGTGCCAGCAGTCGAGACAGAGGAAGCTACAATGAGCAGTTCTTC. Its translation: CASSRDRGSYNEQFF. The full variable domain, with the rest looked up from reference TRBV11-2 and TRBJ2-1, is EAGVAQSPRYKIIEKRQSVAFWCNPISGHATLYWYQQILGQGPKLLIQFQNNGVVDDSQLPKDRFSAERLKGVDSTLKIQPAKLEDSAVYLCASSRDRGSYNEQFFGPGTRLTVL.

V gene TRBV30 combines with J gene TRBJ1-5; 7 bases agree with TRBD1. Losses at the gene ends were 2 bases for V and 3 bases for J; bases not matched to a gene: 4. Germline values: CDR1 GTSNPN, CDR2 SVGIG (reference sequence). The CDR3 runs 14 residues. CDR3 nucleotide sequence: TGTGCCTGGAGTCGGAGGGGGCTCAATCAGCCCCAGCATTTT. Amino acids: CAWSRRGLNQPQHF.

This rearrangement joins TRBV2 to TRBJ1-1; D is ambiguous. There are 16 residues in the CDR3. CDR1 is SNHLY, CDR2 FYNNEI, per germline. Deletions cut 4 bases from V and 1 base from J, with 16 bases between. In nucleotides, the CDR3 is TGTGCCAGCAGTGCCCCCGAAGGCGGCGGGAACACTGAAGCTTTCTTT. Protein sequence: CASSAPEGGGNTEAFF. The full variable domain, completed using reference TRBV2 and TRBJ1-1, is EPEVTQTPSHQVTQMGQEVILRCVPISNHLYFYWYRQILGQKVEFLVSFYNNEISEKSEIFDDQFSVERPDGSNFTLKIRSTKLEDSAMYFCASSAPEGGGNTEAFFGQGTRLTVV.

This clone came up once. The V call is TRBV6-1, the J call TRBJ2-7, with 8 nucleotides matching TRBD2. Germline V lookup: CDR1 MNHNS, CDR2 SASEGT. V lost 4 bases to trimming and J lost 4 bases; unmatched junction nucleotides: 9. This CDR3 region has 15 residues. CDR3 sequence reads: CASSGGLGGVYEQYF. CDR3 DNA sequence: TGTGCCAGCAGTGGGGGACTAGGAGGGGTATACGAGCAGTACTTC.

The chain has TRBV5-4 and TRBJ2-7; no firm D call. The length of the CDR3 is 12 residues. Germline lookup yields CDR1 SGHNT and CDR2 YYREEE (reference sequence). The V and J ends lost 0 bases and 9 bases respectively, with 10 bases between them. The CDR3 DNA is TGTGCCAGCAGCTTGGTTGGAGACGGGCAGTACTTC. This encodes CASSLVGDGQYF.